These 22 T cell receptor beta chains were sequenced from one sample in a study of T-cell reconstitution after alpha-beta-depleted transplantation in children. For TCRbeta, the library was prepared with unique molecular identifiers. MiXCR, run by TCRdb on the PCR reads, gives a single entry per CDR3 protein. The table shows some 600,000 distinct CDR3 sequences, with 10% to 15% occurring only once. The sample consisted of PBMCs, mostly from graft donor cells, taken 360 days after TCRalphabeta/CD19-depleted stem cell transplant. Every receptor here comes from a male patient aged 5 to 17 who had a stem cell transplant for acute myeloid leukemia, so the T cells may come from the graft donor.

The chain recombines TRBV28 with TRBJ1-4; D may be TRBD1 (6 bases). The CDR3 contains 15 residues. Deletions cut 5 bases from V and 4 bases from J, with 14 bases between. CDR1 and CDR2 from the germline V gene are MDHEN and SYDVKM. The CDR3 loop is CASSATGFINEKLFF. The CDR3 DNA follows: TGTGCCAGCAGTGCCACAGGGTTCATTAATGAAAAACTGTTTTTT.

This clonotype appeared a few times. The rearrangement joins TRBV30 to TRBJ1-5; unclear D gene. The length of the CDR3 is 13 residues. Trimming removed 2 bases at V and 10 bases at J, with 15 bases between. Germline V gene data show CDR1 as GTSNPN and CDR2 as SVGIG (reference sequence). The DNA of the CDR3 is TGTGCCTGGAGTCAGCCCCCAAGTCCACCCCAGCATTTT. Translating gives CAWSQPPSPPQHF.

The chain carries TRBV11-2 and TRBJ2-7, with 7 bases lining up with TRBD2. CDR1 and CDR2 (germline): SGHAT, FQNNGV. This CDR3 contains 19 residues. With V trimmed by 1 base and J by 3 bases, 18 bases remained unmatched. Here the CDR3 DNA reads TGTGCCAGCAGCTTAGTGTACGGAAAGTGGCTAGCGGTGGACTACGAGCAGTACTTC. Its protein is CASSLVYGKWLAVDYEQYF. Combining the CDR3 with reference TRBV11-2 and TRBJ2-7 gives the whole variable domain EAGVAQSPRYKIIEKRQSVAFWCNPISGHATLYWYQQILGQGPKLLIQFQNNGVVDDSQLPKDRFSAERLKGVDSTLKIQPAKLEDSAVYLCASSLVYGKWLAVDYEQYFGPGTRLTVT.

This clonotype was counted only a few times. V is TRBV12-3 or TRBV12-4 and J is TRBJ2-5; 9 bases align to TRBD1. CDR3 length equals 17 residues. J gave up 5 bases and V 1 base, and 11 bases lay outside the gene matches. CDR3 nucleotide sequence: TGTGCCAGCAGTTTAGAGTCTCGGACAGGGGCCCTGGAGACCCAGTACTTC. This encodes CASSLESRTGALETQYF.

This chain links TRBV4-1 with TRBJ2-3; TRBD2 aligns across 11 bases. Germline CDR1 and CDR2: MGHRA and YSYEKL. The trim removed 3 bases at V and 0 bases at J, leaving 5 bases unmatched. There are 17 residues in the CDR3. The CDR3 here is CASSHGLAGSSTDTQYF. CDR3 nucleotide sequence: TGCGCCAGCAGCCACGGACTAGCGGGCTCTAGCACAGATACGCAGTATTTT.

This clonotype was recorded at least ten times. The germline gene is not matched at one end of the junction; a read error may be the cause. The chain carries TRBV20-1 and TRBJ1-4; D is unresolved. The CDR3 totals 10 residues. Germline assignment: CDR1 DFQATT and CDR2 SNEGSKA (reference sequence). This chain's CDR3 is CSASPTEVIF. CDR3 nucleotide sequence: TGCAGTGCTTCCCCAACGGAGGTAATCTTT.

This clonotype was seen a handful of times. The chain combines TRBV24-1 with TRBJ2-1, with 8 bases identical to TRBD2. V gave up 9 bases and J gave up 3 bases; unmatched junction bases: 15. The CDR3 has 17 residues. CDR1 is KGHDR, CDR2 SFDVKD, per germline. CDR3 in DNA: TGTGCCACCGGAGTGGGTAGCGGGGACCCAAACTACAATGAGCAGTTCTTC. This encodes CATGVGSGDPNYNEQFF.

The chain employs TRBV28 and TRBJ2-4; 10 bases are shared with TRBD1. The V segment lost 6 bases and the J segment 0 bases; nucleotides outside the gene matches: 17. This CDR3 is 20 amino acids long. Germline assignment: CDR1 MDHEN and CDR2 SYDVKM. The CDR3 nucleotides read TGTGCCAGCAGGTCTCGCCGGGACAGGGGCCTCGATGAAGCCAAAAACATTCAGTACTTC. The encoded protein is CASRSRRDRGLDEAKNIQYF.

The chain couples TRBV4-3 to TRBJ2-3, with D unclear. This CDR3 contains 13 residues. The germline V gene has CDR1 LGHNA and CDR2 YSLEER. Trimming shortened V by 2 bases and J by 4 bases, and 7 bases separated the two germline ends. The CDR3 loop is CASSQQLADTQYF. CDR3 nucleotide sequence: TGCGCCAGCAGCCAACAGTTGGCAGATACGCAGTATTTT.

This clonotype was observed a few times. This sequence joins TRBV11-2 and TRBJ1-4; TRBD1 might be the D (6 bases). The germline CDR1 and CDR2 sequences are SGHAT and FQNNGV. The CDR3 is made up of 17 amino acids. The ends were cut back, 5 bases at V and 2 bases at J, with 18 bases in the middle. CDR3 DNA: TGTGCCAGCAGCATGGGACAAATCAAACGGACTAATGAAAAACTGTTTTTT. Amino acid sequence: CASSMGQIKRTNEKLFF.

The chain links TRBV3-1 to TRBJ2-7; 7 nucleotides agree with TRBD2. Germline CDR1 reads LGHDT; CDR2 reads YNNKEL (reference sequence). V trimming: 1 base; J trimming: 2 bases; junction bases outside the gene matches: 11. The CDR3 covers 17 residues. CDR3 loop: CASSQGPLAGATYEQYF. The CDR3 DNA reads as TGTGCCAGCAGCCAAGGCCCCCTTGCGGGAGCCACCTACGAGCAGTACTTC.

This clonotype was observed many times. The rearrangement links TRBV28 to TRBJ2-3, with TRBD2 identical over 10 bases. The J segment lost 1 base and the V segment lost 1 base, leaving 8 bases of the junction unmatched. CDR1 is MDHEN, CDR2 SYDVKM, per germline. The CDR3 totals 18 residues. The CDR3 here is CASSLFSLAGEGTDTQYF. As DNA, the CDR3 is TGTGCCAGCAGTTTATTTTCCCTAGCGGGAGAGGGCACAGATACGCAGTATTTT.

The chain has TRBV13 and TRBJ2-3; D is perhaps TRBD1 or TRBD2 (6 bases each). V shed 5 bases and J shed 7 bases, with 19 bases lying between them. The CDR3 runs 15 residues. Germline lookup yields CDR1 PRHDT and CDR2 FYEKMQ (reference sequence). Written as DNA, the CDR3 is TGTGCCAGCAGCCCGCTGAGGGGGGCCCCTCATACGCAGTATTTT. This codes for CASSPLRGAPHTQYF.

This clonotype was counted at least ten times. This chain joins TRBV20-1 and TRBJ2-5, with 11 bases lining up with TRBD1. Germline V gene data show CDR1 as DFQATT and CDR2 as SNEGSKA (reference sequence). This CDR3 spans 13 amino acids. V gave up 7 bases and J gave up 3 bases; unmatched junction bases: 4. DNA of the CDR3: TGCAGTGGTGGGACAGGGGGGGAAGAGACCCAGTACTTC. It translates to CSGGTGGEETQYF.

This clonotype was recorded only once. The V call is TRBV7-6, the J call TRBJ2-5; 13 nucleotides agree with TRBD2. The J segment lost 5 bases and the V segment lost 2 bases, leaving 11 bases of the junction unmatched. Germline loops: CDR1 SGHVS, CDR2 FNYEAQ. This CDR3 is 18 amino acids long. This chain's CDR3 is CASSLRLAGGLESETQYF. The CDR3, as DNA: TGTGCCAGCAGCTTAAGACTAGCGGGAGGACTTGAGTCGGAGACCCAGTACTTC.

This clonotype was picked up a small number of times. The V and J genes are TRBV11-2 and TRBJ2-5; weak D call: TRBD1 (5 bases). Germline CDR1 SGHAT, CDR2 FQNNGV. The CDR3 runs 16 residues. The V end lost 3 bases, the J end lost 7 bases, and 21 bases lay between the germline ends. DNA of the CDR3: TGTGCCAGCAGCTTGGATCAACAGGCCGCTCTGCGGACCCAGTACTTC. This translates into CASSLDQQAALRTQYF.

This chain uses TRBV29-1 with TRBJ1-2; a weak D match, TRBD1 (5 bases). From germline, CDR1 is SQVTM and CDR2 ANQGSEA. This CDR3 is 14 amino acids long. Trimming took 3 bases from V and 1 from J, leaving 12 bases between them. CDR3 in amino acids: CSVEGQSLNYGYTF. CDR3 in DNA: TGCAGCGTTGAGGGGCAGTCCCTTAACTATGGCTACACCTTC.

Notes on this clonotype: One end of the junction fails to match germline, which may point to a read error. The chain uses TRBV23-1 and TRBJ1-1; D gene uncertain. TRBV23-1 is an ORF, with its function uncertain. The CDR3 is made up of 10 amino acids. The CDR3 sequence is CASSPPSRGF. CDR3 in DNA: TGCGCCAGCAGTCCCCCTTCAAGAGGTTTT.

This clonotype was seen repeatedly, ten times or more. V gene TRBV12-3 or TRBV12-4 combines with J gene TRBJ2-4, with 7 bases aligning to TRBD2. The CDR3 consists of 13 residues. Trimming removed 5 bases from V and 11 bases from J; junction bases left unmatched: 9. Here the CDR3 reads CASSTSERGLQYF. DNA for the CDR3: TGTGCCAGCAGTACTAGCGAAAGGGGCCTTCAGTACTTC.

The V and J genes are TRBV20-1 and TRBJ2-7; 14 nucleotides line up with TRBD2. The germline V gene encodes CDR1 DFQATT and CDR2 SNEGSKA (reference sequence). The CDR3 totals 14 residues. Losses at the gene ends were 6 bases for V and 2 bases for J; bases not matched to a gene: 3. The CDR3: CSARTSGRTYEQYF. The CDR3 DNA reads TGCAGTGCCCGGACTAGCGGGAGGACCTACGAGCAGTACTTC.

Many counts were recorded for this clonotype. The DNA of the CDR3 is TGTGCCAGTCATACCCCTTGGGGGGGAGCTTTCTTT. Encoded protein: CASHTPWGGAFF. The chain recombines TRBV27 with TRBJ1-1; perhaps TRBD1 as D (5 bases). The V end lost 9 bases, the J end lost 10 bases, and 18 bases lay between the germline ends. This CDR3 has 12 amino acids. The germline V gene has CDR1 MNHEY and CDR2 SMNVEV (reference sequence).

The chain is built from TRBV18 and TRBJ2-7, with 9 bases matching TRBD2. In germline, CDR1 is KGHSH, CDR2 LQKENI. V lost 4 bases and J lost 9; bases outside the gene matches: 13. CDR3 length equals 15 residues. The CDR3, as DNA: TGTGCCAGCTCACACCTAGCGGGGACGGACCCCCGGCAGTACTTC. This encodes CASSHLAGTDPRQYF.